This TCR beta chain was profiled in a study of shared clonotypes between healthy human individuals. This table comes from immunoSEQ multiplex PCR, and its TCRdb copy is limited to in-frame clones, with some not included. The sample includes around 600,000 clones, 85% to 95% of them seen just once. Naive CD8 cells, CD45RO-negative and positively selected for CCR7, excluded terminally differentiated effector memory CD45RA+ cells. V shed 4 bases and J 2 bases; nucleotides not matched to a gene: 4. CDR3 length: 14 amino acids. CDR1 is SQVTM, CDR2 ANQGSEA, per germline. The TCR was taken from a woman aged 25 to 39 in good health. Sequenced: naive CD8+ T cells sorted from blood. V gene TRBV29-1 combines with J gene TRBJ1-2; TRBD1 aligns across 10 bases. In DNA form, the CDR3 reads TGCAGCGTTGTGACAGGGGGCAGAAACTATGGCTACACCTTC. The encoded protein is CSVVTGGRNYGYTF.